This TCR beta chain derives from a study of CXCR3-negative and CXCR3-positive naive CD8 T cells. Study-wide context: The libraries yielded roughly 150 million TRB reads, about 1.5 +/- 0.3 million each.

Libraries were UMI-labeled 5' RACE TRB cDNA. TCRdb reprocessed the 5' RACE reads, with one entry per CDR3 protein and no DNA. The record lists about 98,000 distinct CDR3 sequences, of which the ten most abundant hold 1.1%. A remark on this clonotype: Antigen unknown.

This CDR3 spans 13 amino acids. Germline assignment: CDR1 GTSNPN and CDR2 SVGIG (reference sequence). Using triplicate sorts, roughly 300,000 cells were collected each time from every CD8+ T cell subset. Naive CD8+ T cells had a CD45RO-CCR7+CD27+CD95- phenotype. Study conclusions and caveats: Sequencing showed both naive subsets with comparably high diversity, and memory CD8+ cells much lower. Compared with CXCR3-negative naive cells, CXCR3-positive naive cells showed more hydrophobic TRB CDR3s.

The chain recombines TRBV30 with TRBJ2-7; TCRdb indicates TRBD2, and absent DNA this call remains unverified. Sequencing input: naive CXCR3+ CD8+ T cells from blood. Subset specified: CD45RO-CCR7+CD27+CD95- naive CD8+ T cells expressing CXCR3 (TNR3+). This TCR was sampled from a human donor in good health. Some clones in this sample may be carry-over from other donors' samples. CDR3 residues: CAWSSGRAYEQYF.